What follows are 19 T cell receptor beta chains derived from one specimen sequenced in a study of blood T cells in healthy people across ages. Primers used in a second PCR of about 7 to 12 cycles were a sample-barcoded 5' primer and a J-beta primer mix. TCRdb independently ran MiXCR on the 5' RACE reads; one entry per CDR3 protein. The sample has 1.2 million to 1.5 million distinct CDR3 sequences; about 40% are singletons. Material: blood. Receptors originate from a woman younger than 30 in good health.

This clonotype was counted only a few times. This chain connects TRBV15 to TRBJ1-5; maybe TRBD1 (5 bases). Per germline, CDR1 LNHNV and CDR2 YYDKDF (reference sequence). CDR3 length: 17 amino acids. Trimming took 1 base from V and 4 from J, leaving 17 bases between them. The CDR3 is CATSRGGGHLGNQPQHF. The CDR3 DNA follows: TGTGCCACCAGCAGAGGGGGTGGACACTTAGGGAATCAGCCCCAGCATTTT.

Only a few counts were recorded for this clonotype. The gene calls are TRBV4-2 and TRBJ2-7; D unclear. Trimming removed 1 base from V and 3 bases from J, with 13 bases in between. Germline V lookup: CDR1 LGHNA, CDR2 YNFKEQ. The CDR3 loop spans 15 amino acids. CDR3 region: CASSQGDLGYYEQYF. The CDR3 DNA is TGTGCCAGCAGCCAAGGAGACCTTGGCTACTACGAGCAGTACTTC.

This chain links TRBV30 with TRBJ2-4; D unclear. The CDR3 extends over 12 amino acids. Germline CDR1 GTSNPN, CDR2 SVGIG (reference sequence). Trimming removed 3 bases at V and 13 bases at J, with 16 bases between. The CDR3 nucleotides are TGTGCCTGGAGCCTGACATCTGTGGTGCAGTACTTC. Its translation: CAWSLTSVVQYF.

The chain has TRBV3-1 and TRBJ2-5; TRBD1 matches at 7 bases. The J call is uncertain, as TRBJ2-7 better fits the DNA end. The length of the CDR3 is 14 residues. Per germline, CDR1 LGHDT and CDR2 YNNKEL (reference sequence). CDR3 residues: CASSHPAAGGEQYF. As DNA, the CDR3 is TGTGCCAGCAGCCACCCGGCGGCAGGGGGCGAGCAGTACTTC.

The V and J genes are TRBV6-2 or TRBV6-3 and TRBJ2-3; D gene ambiguous. The CDR3 is 14 residues long. The germline CDR1 and CDR2 sequences are MNHEY and SVGEGT. The V end was cut by 0 bases, the J end by 4 bases, with 8 bases between. The CDR3: CASSYSKSADTQYF. The CDR3 DNA reads TGTGCCAGCAGTTACTCTAAGAGCGCAGATACGCAGTATTTT.

V is TRBV6-6 and J is TRBJ1-5, with TRBD1 matching 8 bases. The CDR3 loop spans 16 amino acids. Looked up from germline, CDR1 is MNHNY and CDR2 is SVGAGI (reference sequence). With 6 bases clipped from V and 0 bases from J, the junction kept 7 bases outside the gene matches. The DNA for the CDR3 is TGTGCCAGCAGGTATCCGGGACAGGATAGCAATCAGCCCCAGCATTTT. Its translation is CASRYPGQDSNQPQHF.

The chain uses TRBV27 and TRBJ2-7; possible D gene TRBD2, 6 bases. The CDR3 has 15 residues. Trimming cost V 3 bases and J 3 bases, with 15 bases left between them. Germline CDR1 reads MNHEY; CDR2 reads SMNVEV (reference sequence). CDR3 DNA: TGTGCCAGCAGTTTCCGCGGGACTGCATACTACGAGCAGTACTTC. It specifies CASSFRGTAYYEQYF.

In its sample, this clonotype was seen a few times. The chain carries TRBV20-1 and TRBJ2-4, with TRBD1 matching 7 bases. Looked up from germline, CDR1 is DFQATT and CDR2 is SNEGSKA (reference sequence). The CDR3 has 16 residues. Trimming removed 2 bases from V and 0 bases from J; junction bases left unmatched: 7. CDR3 nucleotide sequence: TGCAGTGCTAGACCACAGGGGATTATAGCCAAAAACATTCAGTACTTC. Encoded protein: CSARPQGIIAKNIQYF.

V and J are TRBV21-1 and TRBJ2-4; the table's D call, TRBD2, was not checked against the DNA. The J call is doubtful: the DNA matches TRBJ2-7 better. TRBV21-1 is a known pseudogene. CDR3 length: 20 residues. The CDR3 loop reads CASSKGRTHSGETPAYEQYF. As DNA, the CDR3 is TGTGCCAGCAGCAAGGGTCGGACCCATAGCGGGGAAACTCCTGCCTACGAGCAGTACTTC.

A few counts support this clonotype. The V and J genes are TRBV7-2 and TRBJ2-1; TRBD2 agrees at 7 bases. The germline V gene has CDR1 SGHTA and CDR2 FQGNSA. CDR3 length: 13 amino acids. Trimming at V came to 4 bases and at J to 10 bases, leaving 7 bases not matched to a gene. The CDR3 is CASSSGLVIEQFF. The CDR3 region has the DNA TGTGCCAGCAGCTCAGGACTAGTGATCGAGCAGTTCTTC.

This clonotype has only one observation. The chain has TRBV7-9 and TRBJ1-1, with 9 nucleotides matching TRBD1. The CDR3 has 16 residues. Germline-derived CDR1 and CDR2 are SEHNR and FQNEAQ (reference sequence). After removal of 5 bases from V and 0 bases from J, the junction contained 7 bases not matched to a gene. CDR3 amino acids: CASSPHGTGMNTEAFF. The CDR3 nucleotides read TGTGCCAGCAGCCCCCACGGGACAGGGATGAACACTGAAGCTTTCTTT.

CDR3 nucleotides: TGTGCCAGCAGCGTGCAGACTAGCGGGACCTCCTACGAGCAGTACTTC. This encodes CASSVQTSGTSYEQYF. The chain uses TRBV7-6 and TRBJ2-7; 11 nucleotides line up with TRBD2. This CDR3 region has 16 residues. Trimming took 5 bases from V and 0 from J; bases not matched to a gene: 6. The V gene's germline CDR1 is SGHVS and CDR2 FNYEAQ.

The rearrangement uses TRBV20-1 and TRBJ1-5; TRBD1 might be the D (5 bases). Germline V gene lookup returns CDR1 DFQATT and CDR2 SNEGSKA (reference sequence). V was pared by 1 base and J by 1 base, with 11 bases between. The CDR3 consists of 15 residues. CDR3 in DNA: TGCAGTGCTAGAGCGGGGCAGGCCAGCAATCAGCCCCAGCATTTT. Protein sequence: CSARAGQASNQPQHF.

V is TRBV20-1 and J is TRBJ2-1; 11 bases line up with TRBD2. The closer fit of TRBJ2-7 to the DNA end suggests the J call may be wrong. This CDR3 has 17 residues. Germline CDR1 is DFQATT and CDR2 is SNEGSKA (reference sequence). In DNA, the CDR3 is TGCAGTGCTAGAGACGTACTAGCGGGAGCCCTCTACAATGAGCAGTACTTC. Translating gives CSARDVLAGALYNEQYF.

Here the CDR3 reads CAISEYSEQYF. In DNA form, the CDR3 reads TGTGCCATCAGTGAATACAGCGAGCAGTACTTC. V usage is TRBV10-3 and J usage is TRBJ2-7; D gene ambiguous. The CDR3 loop spans 11 amino acids. Trimming took 3 bases from V and 6 from J, leaving 6 bases between them. The germline V gene encodes CDR1 ENHRY and CDR2 SYGVKD.

This chain uses TRBV3-1 with TRBJ1-2; 7 nucleotides align to TRBD1. This CDR3 has 13 residues. CDR1 and CDR2 (germline): LGHDT, YNNKEL (reference sequence). After removal of 1 base from V and 8 bases from J, the junction contained 4 bases not matched to a gene. CDR3 protein: CASSQVTGSGYTF. DNA of the CDR3: TGTGCCAGCAGCCAAGTGACAGGGTCCGGCTACACCTTC.

V usage is TRBV27 and J usage is TRBJ1-5; D remains unclear. V lost 7 bases and J lost 5, with 9 bases in between. This CDR3 is 12 amino acids long. Germline V gene lookup returns CDR1 MNHEY and CDR2 SMNVEV (reference sequence). This chain's CDR3 is CASTPEDQPQHF. CDR3 bases: TGTGCCAGCACCCCGGAGGATCAGCCCCAGCATTTT.

This clonotype was detected a few times. The chain recombines TRBV20-1 with TRBJ2-1; TRBD2 aligns across 7 bases. The CDR3 is made up of 15 amino acids. In germline, CDR1 is DFQATT, CDR2 SNEGSKA (reference sequence). The trim removed 6 bases at V and 0 bases at J, leaving 8 bases unmatched. CDR3 residues: CSAAKGGGSYNEQFF. The CDR3 coding sequence is TGCAGTGCCGCCAAAGGCGGGGGCTCCTACAATGAGCAGTTCTTC.

There are a few counts of this clonotype. The rearrangement joins TRBV4-1 to TRBJ2-7, with 7 bases identical to TRBD2. The germline V gene encodes CDR1 MGHRA and CDR2 YSYEKL. The CDR3 is 16 amino acids. V was pared by 5 bases and J by 0 bases, with 10 bases of the junction left unmatched. Here the CDR3 reads CASSYGREKFSYEQYF. For the CDR3, the DNA is TGCGCCAGCAGCTACGGGCGGGAGAAATTCTCCTACGAGCAGTACTTC.